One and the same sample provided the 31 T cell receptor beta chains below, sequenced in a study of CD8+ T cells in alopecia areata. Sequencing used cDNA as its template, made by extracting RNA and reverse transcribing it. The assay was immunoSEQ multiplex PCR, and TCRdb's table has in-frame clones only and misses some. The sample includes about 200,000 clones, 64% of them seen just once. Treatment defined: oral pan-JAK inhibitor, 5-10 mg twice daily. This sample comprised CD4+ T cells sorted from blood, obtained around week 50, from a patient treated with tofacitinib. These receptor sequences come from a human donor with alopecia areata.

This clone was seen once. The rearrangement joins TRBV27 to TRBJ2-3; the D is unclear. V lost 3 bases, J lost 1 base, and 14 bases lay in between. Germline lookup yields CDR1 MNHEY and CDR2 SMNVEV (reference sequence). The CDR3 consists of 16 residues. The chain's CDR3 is CASSLLWSQGTDTQYF. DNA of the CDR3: TGTGCCAGCAGTTTGCTATGGAGCCAGGGCACAGATACGCAGTATTTT.

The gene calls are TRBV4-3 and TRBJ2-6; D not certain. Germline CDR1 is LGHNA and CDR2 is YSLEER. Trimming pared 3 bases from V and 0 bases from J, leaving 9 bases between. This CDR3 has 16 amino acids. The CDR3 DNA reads TGCGCCAGCAGCCATATACAGATCTCTGGGGCCAACGTCCTGACTTTC. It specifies CASSHIQISGANVLTF.

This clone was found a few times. The CDR3 DNA sequence: TGTGCCAGCAGCTGGGACAGGGGCGGGTATGAGCAGTTCTTC. Its translation is CASSWDRGGYEQFF. The chain recombines TRBV5-4 with TRBJ2-1, with 10 bases that match TRBD1. Germline lookup yields CDR1 SGHNT and CDR2 YYREEE (reference sequence). The CDR3 covers 14 residues. V gave up 3 bases and J gave up 8 bases; unmatched junction bases: 5.

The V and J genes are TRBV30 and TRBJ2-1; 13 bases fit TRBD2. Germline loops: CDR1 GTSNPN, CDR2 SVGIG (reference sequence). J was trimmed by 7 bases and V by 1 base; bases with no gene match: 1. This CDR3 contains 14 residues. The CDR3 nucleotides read TGTGCCTGGAGTGGGACTAGCGGGGGAAATGAGCAGTTCTTC. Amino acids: CAWSGTSGGNEQFF. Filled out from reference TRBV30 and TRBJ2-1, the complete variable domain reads SQTIHQWPATLVQPVGSPLSLECTVEGTSNPNLYWYRQAAGRGLQLLFYSVGIGQISSEVPQNLSASRPQDRQFILSSKKLLLSDSGFYLCAWSGTSGGNEQFFGPGTRLTVL.

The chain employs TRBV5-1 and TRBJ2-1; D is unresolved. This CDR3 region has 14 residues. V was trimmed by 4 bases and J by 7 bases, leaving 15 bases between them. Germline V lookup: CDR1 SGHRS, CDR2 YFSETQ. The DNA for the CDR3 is TGCGCCAGCAGCATTGGCAGGCTAGAGAATGAGCAGTTCTTC. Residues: CASSIGRLENEQFF.

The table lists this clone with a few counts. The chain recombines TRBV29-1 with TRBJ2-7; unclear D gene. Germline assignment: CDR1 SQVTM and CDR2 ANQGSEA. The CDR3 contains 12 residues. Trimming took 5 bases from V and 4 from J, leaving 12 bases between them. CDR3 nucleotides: TGCAGCGTTACTGCAGGCCCGTACGAGCAGTACTTC. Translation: CSVTAGPYEQYF.

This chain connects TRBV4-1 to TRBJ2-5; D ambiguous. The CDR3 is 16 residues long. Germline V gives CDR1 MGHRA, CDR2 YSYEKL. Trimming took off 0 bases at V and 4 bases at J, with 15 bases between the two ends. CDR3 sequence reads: CASSQEVGIRAETQYF. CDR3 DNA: TGCGCCAGCAGCCAAGAGGTGGGAATTCGGGCAGAGACCCAGTACTTC.

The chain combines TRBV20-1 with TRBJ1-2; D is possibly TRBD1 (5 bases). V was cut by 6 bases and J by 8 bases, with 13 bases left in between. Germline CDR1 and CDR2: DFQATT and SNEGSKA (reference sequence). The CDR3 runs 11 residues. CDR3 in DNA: TGCAGTGCCACGGACGGGGACGGCTACACCTTC. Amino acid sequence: CSATDGDGYTF.

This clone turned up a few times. The CDR3 bases are TGTGCTAGTGGTTTGATACTACCGGGACGGATTTATGAAAAACTGTTTTTT. Translated, it gives CASGLILPGRIYEKLFF. This chain links TRBV12-5 with TRBJ1-4; D is perhaps TRBD1 (5 bases). From germline, CDR1 is LGHNT and CDR2 FRNRAP. V lost 2 bases to trimming and J lost 6 bases, with 19 bases between them. The CDR3 spans 17 residues.

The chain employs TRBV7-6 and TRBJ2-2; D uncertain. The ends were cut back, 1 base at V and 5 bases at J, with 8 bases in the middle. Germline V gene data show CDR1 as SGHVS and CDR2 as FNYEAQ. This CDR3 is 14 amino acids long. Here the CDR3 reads CASSLEGFTGELFF. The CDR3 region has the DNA TGTGCCAGCAGCTTAGAAGGGTTTACCGGGGAGCTGTTTTTT. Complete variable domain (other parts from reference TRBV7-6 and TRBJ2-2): GAGVSQSPRYKVTKRGQDVALRCDPISGHVSLYWYRQALGQGPEFLTYFNYEAQQDKSGLPNDRFSAERPEGSISTLTIQRTEQRDSAMYRCASSLEGFTGELFFGEGSRLTVL.

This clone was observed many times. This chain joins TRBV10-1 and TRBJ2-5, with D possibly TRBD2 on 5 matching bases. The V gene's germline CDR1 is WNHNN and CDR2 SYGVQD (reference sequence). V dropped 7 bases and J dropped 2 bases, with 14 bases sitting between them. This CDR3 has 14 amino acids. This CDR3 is CASTCTGRQETQYF. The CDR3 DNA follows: TGCGCCAGCACCTGTACGGGGAGACAAGAGACCCAGTACTTC.

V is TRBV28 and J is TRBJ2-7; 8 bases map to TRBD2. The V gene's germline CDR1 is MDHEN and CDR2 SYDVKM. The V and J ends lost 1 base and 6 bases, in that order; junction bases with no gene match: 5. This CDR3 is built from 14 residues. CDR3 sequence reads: CASSLSRTSTEQYF. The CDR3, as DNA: TGTGCCAGCAGTTTATCAAGGACTAGCACCGAGCAGTACTTC. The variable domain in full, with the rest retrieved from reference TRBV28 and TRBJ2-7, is DVKVTQSSRYLVKRTGEKVFLECVQDMDHENMFWYRQDPGLGLRLIYFSYDVKMKEKGDIPEGYSVSREKKERFSLILESASTNQTSMYLCASSLSRTSTEQYFGPGTRLTVT.

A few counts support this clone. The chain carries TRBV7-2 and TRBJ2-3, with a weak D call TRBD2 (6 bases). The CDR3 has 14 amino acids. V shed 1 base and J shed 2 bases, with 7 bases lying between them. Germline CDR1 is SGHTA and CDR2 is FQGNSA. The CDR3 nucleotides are TGTGCCAGCAGCTTAGGGGGGGACACAGATACGCAGTATTTT. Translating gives CASSLGGDTDTQYF.

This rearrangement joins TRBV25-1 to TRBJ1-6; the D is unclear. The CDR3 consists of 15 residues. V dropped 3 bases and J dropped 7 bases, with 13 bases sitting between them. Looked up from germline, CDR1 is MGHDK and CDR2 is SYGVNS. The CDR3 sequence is CASSEATLGNSPLHF. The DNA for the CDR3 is TGTGCCAGCAGTGAGGCCACCCTGGGAAATTCACCCCTCCACTTT.

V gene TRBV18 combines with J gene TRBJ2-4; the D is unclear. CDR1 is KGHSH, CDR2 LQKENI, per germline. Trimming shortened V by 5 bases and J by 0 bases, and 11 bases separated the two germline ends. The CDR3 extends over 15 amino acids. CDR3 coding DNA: TGTGCCAGCTCAAATTATAGCTTAGCCAAAAACATTCAGTACTTC. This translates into CASSNYSLAKNIQYF.

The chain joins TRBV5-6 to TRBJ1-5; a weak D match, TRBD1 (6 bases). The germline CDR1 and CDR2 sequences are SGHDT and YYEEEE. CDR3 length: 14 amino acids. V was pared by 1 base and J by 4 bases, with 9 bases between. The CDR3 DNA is TGTGCCAGCAGCTTGTCACAGGGAAATCAGCCCCAGCATTTT. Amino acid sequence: CASSLSQGNQPQHF. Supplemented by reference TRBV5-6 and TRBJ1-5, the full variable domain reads DAGVTQSPTHLIKTRGQQVTLRCSPKSGHDTVSWYQQALGQGPQFIFQYYEEEERQRGNFPDRFSGHQFPNYSSELNVNALLLGDSALYLCASSLSQGNQPQHFGDGTRLSIL.

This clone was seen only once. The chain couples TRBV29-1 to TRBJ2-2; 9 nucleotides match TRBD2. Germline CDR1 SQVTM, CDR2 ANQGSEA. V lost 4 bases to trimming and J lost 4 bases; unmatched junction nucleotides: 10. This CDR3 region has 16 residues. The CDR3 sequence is CSVGSSSGASTGELFF. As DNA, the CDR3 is TGCAGCGTTGGCTCCTCTAGCGGGGCCTCCACCGGGGAGCTGTTTTTT.

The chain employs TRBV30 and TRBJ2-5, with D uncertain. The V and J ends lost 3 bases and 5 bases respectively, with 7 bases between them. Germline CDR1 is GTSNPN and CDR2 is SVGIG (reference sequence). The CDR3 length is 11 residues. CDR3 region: CAWRDRETQYF. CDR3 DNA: TGTGCCTGGAGGGATAGGGAGACCCAGTACTTC. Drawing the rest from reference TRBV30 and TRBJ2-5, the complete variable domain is SQTIHQWPATLVQPVGSPLSLECTVEGTSNPNLYWYRQAAGRGLQLLFYSVGIGQISSEVPQNLSASRPQDRQFILSSKKLLLSDSGFYLCAWRDRETQYFGPGTRLLVL.

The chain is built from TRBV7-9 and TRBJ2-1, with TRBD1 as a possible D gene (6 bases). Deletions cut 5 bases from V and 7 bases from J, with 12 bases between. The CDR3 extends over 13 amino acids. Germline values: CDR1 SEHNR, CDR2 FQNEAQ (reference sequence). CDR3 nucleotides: TGTGCCAGCAGCAGGACAGCTGCTAATGAGCAGTTCTTC. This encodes CASSRTAANEQFF.

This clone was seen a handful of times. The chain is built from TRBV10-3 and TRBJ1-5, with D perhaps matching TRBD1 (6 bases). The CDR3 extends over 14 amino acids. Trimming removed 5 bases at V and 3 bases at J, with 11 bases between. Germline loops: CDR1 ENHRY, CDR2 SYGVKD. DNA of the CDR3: TGTGCCATCAGTTCGGACAGCACCAATCAGCCCCAGCATTTT. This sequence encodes CAISSDSTNQPQHF.

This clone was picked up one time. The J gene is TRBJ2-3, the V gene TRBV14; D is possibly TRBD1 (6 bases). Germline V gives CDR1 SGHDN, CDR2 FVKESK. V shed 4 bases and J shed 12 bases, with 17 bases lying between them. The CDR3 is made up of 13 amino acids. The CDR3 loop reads CASSPVVQGNQYF. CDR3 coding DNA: TGTGCCAGCAGCCCCGTGGTACAGGGCAATCAGTATTTT.

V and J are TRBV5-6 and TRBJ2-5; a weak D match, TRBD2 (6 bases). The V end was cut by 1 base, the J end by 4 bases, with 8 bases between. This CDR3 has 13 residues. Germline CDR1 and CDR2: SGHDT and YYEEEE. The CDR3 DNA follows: TGTGCCAGCAGCTTGTCCGGGGGAGAGACCCAGTACTTC. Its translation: CASSLSGGETQYF.

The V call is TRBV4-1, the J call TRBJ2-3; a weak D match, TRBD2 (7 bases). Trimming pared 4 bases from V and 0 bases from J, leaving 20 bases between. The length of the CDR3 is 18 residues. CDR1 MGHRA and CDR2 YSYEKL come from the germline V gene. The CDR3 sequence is CASSPLKGGTPSTDTQYF. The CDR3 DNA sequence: TGCGCCAGCAGCCCGTTAAAGGGGGGGACACCGAGCACAGATACGCAGTATTTT.

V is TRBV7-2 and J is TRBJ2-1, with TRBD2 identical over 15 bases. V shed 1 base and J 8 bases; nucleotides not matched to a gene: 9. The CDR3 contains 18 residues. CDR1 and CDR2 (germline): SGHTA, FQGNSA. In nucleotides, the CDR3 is TGTGCCAGCAGCTTAGGCGGACTAGCGGGGGGGCCGGGCCATGAGCAGTTCTTC. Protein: CASSLGGLAGGPGHEQFF.

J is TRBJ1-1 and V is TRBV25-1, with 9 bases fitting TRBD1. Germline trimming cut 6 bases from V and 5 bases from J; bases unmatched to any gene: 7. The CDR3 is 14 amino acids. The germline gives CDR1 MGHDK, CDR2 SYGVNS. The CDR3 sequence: CASRQQGAITEAFF. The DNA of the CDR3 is TGTGCCAGCAGACAACAGGGGGCGATTACTGAAGCTTTCTTT. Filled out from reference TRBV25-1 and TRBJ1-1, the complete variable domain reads EADIYQTPRYLVIGTGKKITLECSQTMGHDKMYWYQQDPGMELHLIHYSYGVNSTEKGDLSSESTVSRIRTEHFPLTLESARPSHTSQYLCASRQQGAITEAFFGQGTRLTVV.

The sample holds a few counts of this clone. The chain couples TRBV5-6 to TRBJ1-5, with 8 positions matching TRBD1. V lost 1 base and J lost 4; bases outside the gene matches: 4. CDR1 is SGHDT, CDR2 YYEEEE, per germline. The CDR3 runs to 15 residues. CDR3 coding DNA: TGTGCCAGCAGCTTGTGGGGACAGGTAAATCAGCCCCAGCATTTT. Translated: CASSLWGQVNQPQHF.

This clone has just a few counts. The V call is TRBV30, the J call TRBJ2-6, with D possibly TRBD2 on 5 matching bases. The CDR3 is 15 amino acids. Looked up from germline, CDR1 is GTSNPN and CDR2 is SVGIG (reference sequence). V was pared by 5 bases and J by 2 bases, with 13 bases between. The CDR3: CAWSGLPTGANVLTF. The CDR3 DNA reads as TGTGCCTGGTCCGGACTGCCCACTGGGGCCAACGTCCTGACTTTC.

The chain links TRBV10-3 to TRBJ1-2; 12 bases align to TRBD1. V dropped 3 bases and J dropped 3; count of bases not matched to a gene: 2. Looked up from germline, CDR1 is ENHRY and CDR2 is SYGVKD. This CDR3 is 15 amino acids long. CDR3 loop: CAISERDRGHYGYTF. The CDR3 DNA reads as TGTGCCATCAGTGAAAGGGACAGGGGGCACTATGGCTACACCTTC.

CDR3 loop: CASSEFTTGEYF. CDR3 in DNA: TGCGCCAGCAGTGAATTTACAACCGGGGAGTATTTT. V gene TRBV10-1 combines with J gene TRBJ2-3, with D maybe TRBD2 (5 bases). Per germline, CDR1 WNHNN and CDR2 SYGVQD (reference sequence). This CDR3 has 12 residues. V was clipped by 3 bases and J by 13 bases, with 14 bases between them.

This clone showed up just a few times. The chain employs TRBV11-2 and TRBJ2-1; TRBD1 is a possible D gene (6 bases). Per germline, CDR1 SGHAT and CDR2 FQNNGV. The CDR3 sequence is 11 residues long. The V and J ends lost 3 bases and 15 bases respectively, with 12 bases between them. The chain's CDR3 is CASSFQGWPFF. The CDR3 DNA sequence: TGTGCCAGCAGCTTTCAGGGGTGGCCGTTCTTC. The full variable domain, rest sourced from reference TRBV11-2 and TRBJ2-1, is EAGVAQSPRYKIIEKRQSVAFWCNPISGHATLYWYQQILGQGPKLLIQFQNNGVVDDSQLPKDRFSAERLKGVDSTLKIQPAKLEDSAVYLCASSFQGWPFFGPGTRLTVL.

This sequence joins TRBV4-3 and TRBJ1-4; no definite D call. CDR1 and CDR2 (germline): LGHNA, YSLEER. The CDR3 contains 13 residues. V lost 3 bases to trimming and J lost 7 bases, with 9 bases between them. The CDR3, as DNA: TGCGCCAGCAGCCATCTAATAGCTGAAAAACTGTTTTTT. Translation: CASSHLIAEKLFF.